Listed here are 9 T cell receptor beta chains from one sample, sequenced in a study of control samples from healthy donors and cancer patients (dated by TCRdb to 2018 to 2020). Library preparation employed the immunoSEQ multiplex PCR assay. The table comes from immuneACCESS by way of TCRdb, which keeps in-frame sequences with V and J called. Part of the clones is missing from these tables; in studies checked, under half for an unresolved V gene and the rest for unknown reasons. Across this sample there are 90,000 or so clones, with less than 90% seen only once. 6% to 9.5% of the sample goes to the ten largest clones. Material: blood. These receptors all come from a woman aged 60 to 75 in good health.

The chain links TRBV5-8 to TRBJ1-3, with unresolved D. CDR1 and CDR2 from the germline V gene are SGHTS and YDEGEE. This CDR3 spans 14 amino acids. Trimming cost V 4 bases and J 0 bases, with 8 bases left between them. The CDR3 sequence: CASSQQASGNTIYF. CDR3 nucleotide sequence: TGTGCCAGCAGCCAGCAAGCCTCTGGAAACACCATATATTTT. Drawing the rest from reference TRBV5-8 and TRBJ1-3, the complete variable domain is EAGVTQSPTHLIKTRGQQATLRCSPISGHTSVYWYQQALGLGLQFLLWYDEGEERNRGNFPPRFSGRQFPNYSSELNVNALELEDSALYLCASSQQASGNTIYFGEGSWLTVV.

The chain couples TRBV28 to TRBJ2-5; D gene uncertain. Per germline, CDR1 MDHEN and CDR2 SYDVKM. Trimming pared 3 bases from V and 4 bases from J, leaving 6 bases between. This CDR3 has 12 amino acids. The chain's CDR3 is CASSFMGETQYF. CDR3 bases: TGTGCCAGCAGTTTCATGGGAGAGACCCAGTACTTC.

This rearrangement joins TRBV2 to TRBJ2-2; 8 nucleotides align to TRBD1. Trimming took 2 bases from V and 5 from J; bases not matched to a gene: 7. This CDR3 is 16 amino acids long. Germline V gene sequence: CDR1 SNHLY, CDR2 FYNNEI. Here the CDR3 DNA reads TGTGCCAGCAGTGAAAGGACAGGGACGTTGACCGGGGAGCTGTTTTTT. As protein: CASSERTGTLTGELFF.

The chain carries TRBV16 and TRBJ2-7, with D perhaps TRBD2 (6 bases). CDR1 is KGHSY and CDR2 is FQNENV in the germline V gene. CDR3 length: 15 residues. V was clipped by 4 bases and J by 4 bases, with 17 bases between them. CDR3 coding DNA: TGTGCCAGCAGCCCCGGGGGTGGTCTCGTGTACGAGCAGTACTTC. Its protein is CASSPGGGLVYEQYF.

The chain carries TRBV5-1 and TRBJ1-1; 7 positions match TRBD1. Germline CDR1 is SGHRS and CDR2 is YFSETQ. This CDR3 comprises 13 residues. The V segment lost 0 bases and the J segment 7 bases; nucleotides outside the gene matches: 3. CDR3 nucleotides: TGCGCCAGCAGCTTGGGGACAGGAGATGAAGCTTTCTTT. Its protein product is CASSLGTGDEAFF.

The rearrangement joins TRBV11-2 to TRBJ2-1; 12 nucleotides align to TRBD2. CDR3 size: 14 residues. Germline CDR1 SGHAT, CDR2 FQNNGV. The V and J ends lost 5 bases and 7 bases, in that order; junction bases with no gene match: 3. This CDR3 reads CASSTSGGQNEQFF. CDR3 bases: TGTGCCAGCAGCACTAGCGGGGGGCAGAATGAGCAGTTCTTC.

This chain uses TRBV11-3 with TRBJ2-5, with TRBD1 identical over 7 bases. The CDR3 covers 15 residues. The germline CDR1 and CDR2 sequences are SGHNT and YENEEA. Trimming removed 3 bases from V and 4 bases from J; junction bases left unmatched: 8. The CDR3 reads CASSFRDSDVETQYF. CDR3 DNA: TGTGCCAGCAGCTTCCGGGACAGCGACGTAGAGACCCAGTACTTC.

The J gene is TRBJ1-1, the V gene TRBV2, with TRBD1 matching over 7 bases. Looked up from germline, CDR1 is SNHLY and CDR2 is FYNNEI. With V trimmed by 7 bases and J by 1 base, 6 bases remained unmatched. The CDR3 loop spans 14 amino acids. Written as DNA, the CDR3 is TGTGCCAGCACCATCGGACAGGCGAACACTGAAGCTTTCTTT. It encodes CASTIGQANTEAFF.

The chain links TRBV11-2 to TRBJ2-5; no firm D call. The CDR3 is 13 amino acids. CDR1 SGHAT and CDR2 FQNNGV come from the germline V gene. V was cut by 2 bases and J by 1 base, with 5 bases left in between. CDR3 nucleotide sequence: TGTGCCAGCAGCTTAATGACCCAAGAGACCCAGTACTTC. Its translation: CASSLMTQETQYF.